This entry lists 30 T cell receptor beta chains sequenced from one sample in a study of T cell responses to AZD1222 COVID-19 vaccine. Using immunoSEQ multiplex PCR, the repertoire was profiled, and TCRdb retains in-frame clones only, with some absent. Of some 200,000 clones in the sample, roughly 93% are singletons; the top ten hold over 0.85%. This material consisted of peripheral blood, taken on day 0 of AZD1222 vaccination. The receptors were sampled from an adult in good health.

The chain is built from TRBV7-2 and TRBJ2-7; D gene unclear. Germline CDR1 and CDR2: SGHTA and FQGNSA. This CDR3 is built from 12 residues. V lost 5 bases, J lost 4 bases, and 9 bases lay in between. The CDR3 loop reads CASSQRLYEQYF. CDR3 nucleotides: TGTGCCAGCAGCCAAAGGCTGTACGAGCAGTACTTC.

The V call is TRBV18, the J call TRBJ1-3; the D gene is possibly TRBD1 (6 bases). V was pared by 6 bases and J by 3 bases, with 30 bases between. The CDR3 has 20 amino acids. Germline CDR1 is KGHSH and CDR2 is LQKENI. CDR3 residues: CASSLIAGKPNPGHGNTIYF. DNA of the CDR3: TGTGCCAGCTCCCTTATAGCGGGCAAACCCAATCCGGGACATGGAAACACCATATATTTT.

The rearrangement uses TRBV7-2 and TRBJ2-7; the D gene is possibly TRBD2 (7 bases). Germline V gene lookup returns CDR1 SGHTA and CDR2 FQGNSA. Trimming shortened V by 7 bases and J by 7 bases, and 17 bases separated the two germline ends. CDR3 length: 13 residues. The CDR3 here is CASIGGGQVEQYF. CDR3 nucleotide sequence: TGTGCCAGCATTGGGGGGGGCCAGGTTGAGCAGTACTTC.

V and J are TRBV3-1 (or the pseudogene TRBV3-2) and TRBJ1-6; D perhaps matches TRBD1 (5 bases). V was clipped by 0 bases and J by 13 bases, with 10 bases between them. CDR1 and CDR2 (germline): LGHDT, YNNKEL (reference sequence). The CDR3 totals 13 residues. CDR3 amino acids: CASSQDSQGPLHF. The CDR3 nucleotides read TGTGCCAGCAGCCAAGATTCTCAGGGCCCCCTCCACTTT.

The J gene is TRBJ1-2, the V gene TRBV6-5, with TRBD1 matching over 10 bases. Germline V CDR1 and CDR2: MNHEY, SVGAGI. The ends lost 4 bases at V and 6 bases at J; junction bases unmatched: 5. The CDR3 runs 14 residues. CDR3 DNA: TGTGCCAGCAGTTTAATGGACAGGGGGAATGGCTACACCTTC. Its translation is CASSLMDRGNGYTF.

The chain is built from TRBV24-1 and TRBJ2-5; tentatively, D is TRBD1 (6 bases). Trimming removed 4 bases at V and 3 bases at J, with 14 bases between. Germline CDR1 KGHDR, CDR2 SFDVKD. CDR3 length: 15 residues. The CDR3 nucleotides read TGTGCCACCAGTGAGCTCCAGGGGTTGGAAGAGACCCAGTACTTC. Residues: CATSELQGLEETQYF.

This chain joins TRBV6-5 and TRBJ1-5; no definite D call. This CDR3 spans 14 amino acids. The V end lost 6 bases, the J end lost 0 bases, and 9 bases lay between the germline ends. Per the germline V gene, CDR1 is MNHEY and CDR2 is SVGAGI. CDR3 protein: CASRGGNSNQPQHF. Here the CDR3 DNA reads TGTGCCAGCAGAGGCGGAAATAGCAATCAGCCCCAGCATTTT.

The CDR3 sequence: CASSLDLRGRACDEQFF. The DNA of the CDR3 is TGTGCCAGCAGCTTAGATCTCCGAGGGAGGGCCTGTGATGAGCAGTTCTTC. The chain combines TRBV11-3 with TRBJ2-1; 7 nucleotides line up with TRBD2. V gave up 0 bases and J gave up 8 bases; unmatched junction bases: 13. The germline CDR1 and CDR2 sequences are SGHNT and YENEEA. The CDR3 contains 17 residues.

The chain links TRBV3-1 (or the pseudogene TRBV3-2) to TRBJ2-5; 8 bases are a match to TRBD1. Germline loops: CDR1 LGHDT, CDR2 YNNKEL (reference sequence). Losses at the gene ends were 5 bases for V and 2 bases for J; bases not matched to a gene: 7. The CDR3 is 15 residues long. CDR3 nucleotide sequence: TGTGCCAGCAGCTCCCGGACAGGGAGACAAGAGACCCAGTACTTC. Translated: CASSSRTGRQETQYF.

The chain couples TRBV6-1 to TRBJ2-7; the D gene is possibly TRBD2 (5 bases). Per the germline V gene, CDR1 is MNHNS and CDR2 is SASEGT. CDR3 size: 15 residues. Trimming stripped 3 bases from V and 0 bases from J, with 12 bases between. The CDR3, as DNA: TGTGCCAGCAGTGATTCGGACTTAGCCTCCTACGAGCAGTACTTC. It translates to CASSDSDLASYEQYF.

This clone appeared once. CDR3 coding DNA: TGTGCCAGCAGGGGGGGAAGGAACACCGGGGAGCTGTTTTTT. Its translation: CASRGGRNTGELFF. The rearrangement links TRBV2 to TRBJ2-2; maybe TRBD2 (6 bases). V gave up 6 bases and J gave up 1 base, with 9 bases separating them. This CDR3 is built from 14 residues. Germline V gene data show CDR1 as SNHLY and CDR2 as FYNNEI.

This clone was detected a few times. CDR3 protein: CASSSPDREAFF. For the CDR3, the DNA is TGTGCCAGCTCATCCCCGGACAGGGAGGCTTTCTTT. This chain links TRBV18 with TRBJ1-1; 8 positions agree with TRBD1. The CDR3 totals 12 residues. V lost 5 bases, J lost 11 bases, and 7 bases stayed unmatched. Germline V lookup: CDR1 KGHSH, CDR2 LQKENI. Complete variable domain (other parts from reference TRBV18 and TRBJ1-1): NAGVMQNPRHLVRRRGQEARLRCSPMKGHSHVYWYRQLPEEGLKFMVYLQKENIIDESGMPKERFSAEFPKEGPSILRIQQVVRGDSAAYFCASSSPDREAFFGQGTRLTVV.

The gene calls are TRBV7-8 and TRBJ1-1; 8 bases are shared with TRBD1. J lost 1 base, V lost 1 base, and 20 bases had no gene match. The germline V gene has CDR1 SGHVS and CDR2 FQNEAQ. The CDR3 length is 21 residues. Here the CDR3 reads CASSLGLDPRLDRGPNTEAFF. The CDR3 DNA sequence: TGTGCCAGCAGCTTAGGTCTGGATCCCCGGCTTGACAGGGGCCCGAACACTGAAGCTTTCTTT.

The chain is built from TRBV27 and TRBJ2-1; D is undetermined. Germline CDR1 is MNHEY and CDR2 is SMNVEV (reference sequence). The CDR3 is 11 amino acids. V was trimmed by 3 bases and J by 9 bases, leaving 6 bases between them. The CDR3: CASSFGGEQFF. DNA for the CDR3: TGTGCCAGCAGTTTCGGTGGTGAGCAGTTCTTC.

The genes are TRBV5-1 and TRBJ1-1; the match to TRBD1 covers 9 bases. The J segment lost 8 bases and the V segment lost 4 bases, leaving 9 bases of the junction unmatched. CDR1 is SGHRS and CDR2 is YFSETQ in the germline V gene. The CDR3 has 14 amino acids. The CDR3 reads CASSRGQGRDEAFF. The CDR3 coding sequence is TGCGCCAGCAGCAGGGGACAGGGCCGGGACGAAGCTTTCTTT.

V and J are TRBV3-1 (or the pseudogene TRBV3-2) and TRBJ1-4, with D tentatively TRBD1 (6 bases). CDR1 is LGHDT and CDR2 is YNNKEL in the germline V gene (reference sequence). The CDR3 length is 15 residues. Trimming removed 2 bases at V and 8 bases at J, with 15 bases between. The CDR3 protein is CASSQKTPTGEKLFF. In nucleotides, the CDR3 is TGTGCCAGCAGCCAAAAAACCCCGACAGGCGAAAAACTGTTTTTT.

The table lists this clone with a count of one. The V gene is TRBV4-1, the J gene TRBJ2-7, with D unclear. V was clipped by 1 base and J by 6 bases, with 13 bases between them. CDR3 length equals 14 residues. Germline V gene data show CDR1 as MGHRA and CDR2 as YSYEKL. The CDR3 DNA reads TGCGCCAGCAGCCAAGCCGAGACTGGACGCGAGCAGTACTTC. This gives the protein CASSQAETGREQYF.

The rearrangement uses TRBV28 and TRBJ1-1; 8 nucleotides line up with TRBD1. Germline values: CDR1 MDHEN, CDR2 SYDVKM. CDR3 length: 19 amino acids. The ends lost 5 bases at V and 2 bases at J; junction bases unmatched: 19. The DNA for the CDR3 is TGTGCCAGCAGTGCCCCCCCACACGGGACAGGATGGGTCAACACTGAAGCTTTCTTT. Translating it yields CASSAPPHGTGWVNTEAFF.

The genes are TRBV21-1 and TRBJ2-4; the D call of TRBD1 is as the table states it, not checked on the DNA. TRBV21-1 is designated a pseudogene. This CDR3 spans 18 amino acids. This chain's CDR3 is CASSKEGPNGVAKNIQYF. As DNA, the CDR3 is TGTGCCAGCAGCAAAGAGGGGCCGAATGGGGTAGCCAAAAACATTCAGTACTTC.

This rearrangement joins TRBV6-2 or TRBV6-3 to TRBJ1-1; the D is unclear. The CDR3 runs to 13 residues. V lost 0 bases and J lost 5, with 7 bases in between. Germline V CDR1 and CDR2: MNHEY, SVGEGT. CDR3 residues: CASSYSRATEAFF. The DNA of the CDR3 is TGTGCCAGCAGTTACTCGAGGGCGACTGAAGCTTTCTTT.

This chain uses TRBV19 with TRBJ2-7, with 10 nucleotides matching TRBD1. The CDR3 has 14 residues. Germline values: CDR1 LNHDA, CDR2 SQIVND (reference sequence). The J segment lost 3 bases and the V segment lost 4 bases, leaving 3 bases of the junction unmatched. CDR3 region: CASSTGTGDYEQYF. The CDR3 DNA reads TGTGCCAGTAGTACTGGGACAGGGGACTACGAGCAGTACTTC. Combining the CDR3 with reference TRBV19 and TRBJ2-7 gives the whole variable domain DGGITQSPKYLFRKEGQNVTLSCEQNLNHDAMYWYRQDPGQGLRLIYYSQIVNDFQKGDIAEGYSVSREKKESFPLTVTSAQKNPTAFYLCASSTGTGDYEQYFGPGTRLTVT.

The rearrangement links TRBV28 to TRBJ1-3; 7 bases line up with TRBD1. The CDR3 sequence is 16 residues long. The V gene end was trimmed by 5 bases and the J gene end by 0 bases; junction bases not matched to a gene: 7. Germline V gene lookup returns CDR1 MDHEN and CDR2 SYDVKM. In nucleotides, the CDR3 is TGTGCCAGCAGTGGCTTGGACAGGTTCTCTGGAAACACCATATATTTT. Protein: CASSGLDRFSGNTIYF.

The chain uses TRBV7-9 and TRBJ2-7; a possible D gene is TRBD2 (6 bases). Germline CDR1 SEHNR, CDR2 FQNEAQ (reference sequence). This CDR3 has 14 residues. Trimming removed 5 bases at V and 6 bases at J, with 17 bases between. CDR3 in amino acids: CASSPRDSGFEQYF. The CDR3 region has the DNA TGTGCCAGCAGCCCCCGGGACTCGGGGTTCGAGCAGTACTTC. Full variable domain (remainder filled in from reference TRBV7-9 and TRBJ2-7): DTGVSQNPRHKITKRGQNVTFRCDPISEHNRLYWYRQTLGQGPEFLTYFQNEAQLEKSRLLSDRFSAERPKGSFSTLEIQRTEQGDSAMYLCASSPRDSGFEQYFGPGTRLTVT.

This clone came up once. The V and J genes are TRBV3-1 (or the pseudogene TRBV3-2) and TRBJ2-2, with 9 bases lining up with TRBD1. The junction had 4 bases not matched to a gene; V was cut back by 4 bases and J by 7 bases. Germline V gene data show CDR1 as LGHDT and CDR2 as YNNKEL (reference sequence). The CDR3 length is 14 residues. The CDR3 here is CASSLQGANGELFF. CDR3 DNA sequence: TGTGCCAGCAGCCTACAGGGGGCTAACGGGGAGCTGTTTTTT.

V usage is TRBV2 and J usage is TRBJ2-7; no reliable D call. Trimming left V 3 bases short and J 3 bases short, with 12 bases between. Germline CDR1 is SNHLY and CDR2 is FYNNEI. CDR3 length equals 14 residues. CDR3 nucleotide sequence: TGTGCCAGCAGTGAGCAACCGTCCTACTACGAGCAGTACTTC. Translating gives CASSEQPSYYEQYF.

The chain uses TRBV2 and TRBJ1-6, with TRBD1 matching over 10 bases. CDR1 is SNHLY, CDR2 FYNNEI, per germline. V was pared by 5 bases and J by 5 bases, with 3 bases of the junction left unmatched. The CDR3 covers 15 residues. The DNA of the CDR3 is TGTGCCAGCAGTACCGGGACAGGGGATAATTCACCCCTCCACTTT. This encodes CASSTGTGDNSPLHF.

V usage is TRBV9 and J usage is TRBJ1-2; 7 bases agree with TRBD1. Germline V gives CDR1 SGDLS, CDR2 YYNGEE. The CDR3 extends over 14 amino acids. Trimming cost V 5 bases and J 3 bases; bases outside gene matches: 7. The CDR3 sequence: CASRQGSVDYGYTF. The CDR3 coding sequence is TGTGCCAGCAGACAGGGGTCGGTAGACTATGGCTACACCTTC.

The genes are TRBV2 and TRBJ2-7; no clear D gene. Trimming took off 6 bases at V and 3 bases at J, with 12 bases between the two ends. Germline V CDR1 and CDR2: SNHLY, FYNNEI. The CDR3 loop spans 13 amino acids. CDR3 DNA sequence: TGTGCCAGCAGCTTGTCGGTTTTCTACGAGCAGTACTTC. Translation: CASSLSVFYEQYF.

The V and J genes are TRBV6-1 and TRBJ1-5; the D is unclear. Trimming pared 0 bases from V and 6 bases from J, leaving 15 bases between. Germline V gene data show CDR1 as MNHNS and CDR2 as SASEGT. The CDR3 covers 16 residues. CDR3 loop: CASSEANGFVSQPQHF. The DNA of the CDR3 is TGTGCCAGCAGTGAAGCAAACGGGTTTGTCAGTCAGCCCCAGCATTTT.

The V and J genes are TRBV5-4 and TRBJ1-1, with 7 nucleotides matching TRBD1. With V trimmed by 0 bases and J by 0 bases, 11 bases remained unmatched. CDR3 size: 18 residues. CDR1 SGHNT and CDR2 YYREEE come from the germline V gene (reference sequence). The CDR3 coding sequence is TGTGCCAGCAGCTTGGGGGCAGCTTCCAGGGGGATGAACACTGAAGCTTTCTTT. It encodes CASSLGAASRGMNTEAFF.